This T cell receptor beta chain was recorded in a study of shared clonotypes between healthy human individuals. General study results and limits: Expectations were that clonotype sharing among donors would be affected by sequencing depth. Some naive CD4 clonotypes, around 5%, turned up in common across a handful of donors.

Details on this clone: The antigen is unknown.

Positive CCR7 selection of CD45RO-negative cells yielded the naive CD8 cells, and terminally differentiated effector memory CD45RA+ cells were excluded. Every donor, a Caucasian adult, lived in Nashville, Tennessee. Deletions cut 3 bases from V and 8 bases from J, with 11 bases between. The CDR3 totals 13 residues. Germline V lookup: CDR1 SGHAT, CDR2 FQNNGV. The repertoire was sequenced with immunoSEQ multiplex PCR; TCRdb's copy has only in-frame clones and lacks some. In the table there are roughly 850,000 clones, approximately 97% of which are singletons. Sequenced: naive CD8+ T cells sorted from blood. The V call is TRBV11-2, the J call TRBJ2-1, with D possibly being TRBD1 (5 bases). The receptor was isolated from a man aged 25 to 40 in good health. CDR3 sequence: CASSFQGGDEQFF. The CDR3 bases are TGTGCCAGCAGCTTTCAGGGTGGCGATGAGCAGTTCTTC.